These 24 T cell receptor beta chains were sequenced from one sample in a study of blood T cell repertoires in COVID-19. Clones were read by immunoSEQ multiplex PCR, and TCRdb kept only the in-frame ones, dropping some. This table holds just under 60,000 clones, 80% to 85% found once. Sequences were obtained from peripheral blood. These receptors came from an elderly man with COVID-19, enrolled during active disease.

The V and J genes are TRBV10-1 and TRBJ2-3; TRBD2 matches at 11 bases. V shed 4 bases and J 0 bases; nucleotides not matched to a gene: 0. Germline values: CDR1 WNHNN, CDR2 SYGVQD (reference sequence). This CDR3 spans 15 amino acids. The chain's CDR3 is CASSGTSGSTDTQYF. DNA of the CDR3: TGCGCCAGCAGTGGGACTAGCGGGAGCACAGATACGCAGTATTTT.

The CDR3 spells CAARPGGAGRRVMNTEAFF. CDR3 nucleotide sequence: TGTGCCGCCAGGCCTGGAGGGGCAGGGAGAAGAGTCATGAACACTGAAGCTTTCTTT. J is TRBJ1-1 and V is TRBV19, with a weak D call TRBD1 (5 bases). The V end lost 11 bases, the J end lost 0 bases, and 31 bases lay between the germline ends. The germline CDR1 and CDR2 sequences are LNHDA and SQIVND (reference sequence). The CDR3 length is 19 residues.

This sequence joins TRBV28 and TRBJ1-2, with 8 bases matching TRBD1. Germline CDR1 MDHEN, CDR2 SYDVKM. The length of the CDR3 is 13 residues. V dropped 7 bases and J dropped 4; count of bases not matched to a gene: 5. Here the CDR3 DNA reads TGTGCCAGCACGGGGGGACAGGCCTATGGCTACACCTTC. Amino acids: CASTGGQAYGYTF.

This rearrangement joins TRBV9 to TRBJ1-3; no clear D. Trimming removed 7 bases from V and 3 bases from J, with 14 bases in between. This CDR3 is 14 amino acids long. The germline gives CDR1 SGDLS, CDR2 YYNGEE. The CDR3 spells CASSVEESGNTIYF. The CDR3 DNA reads TGTGCCAGCTCGGTAGAGGAGAGTGGAAACACCATATATTTT.

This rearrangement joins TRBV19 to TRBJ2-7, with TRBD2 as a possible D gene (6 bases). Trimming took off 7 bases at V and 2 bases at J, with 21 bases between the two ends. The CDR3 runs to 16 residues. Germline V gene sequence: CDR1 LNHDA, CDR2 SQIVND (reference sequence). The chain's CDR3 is CASTEHTGGSPYEQYF. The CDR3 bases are TGTGCCAGTACCGAACATACCGGAGGGTCCCCCTACGAGCAGTACTTC. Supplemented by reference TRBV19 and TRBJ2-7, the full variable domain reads DGGITQSPKYLFRKEGQNVTLSCEQNLNHDAMYWYRQDPGQGLRLIYYSQIVNDFQKGDIAEGYSVSREKKESFPLTVTSAQKNPTAFYLCASTEHTGGSPYEQYFGPGTRLTVT.

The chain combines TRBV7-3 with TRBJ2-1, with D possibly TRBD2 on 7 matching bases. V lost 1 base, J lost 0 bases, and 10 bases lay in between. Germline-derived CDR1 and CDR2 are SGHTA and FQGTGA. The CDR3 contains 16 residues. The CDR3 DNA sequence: TGTGCCAGCAGCTTAAGCGGGGGCAGCTCCTACAATGAGCAGTTCTTC. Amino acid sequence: CASSLSGGSSYNEQFF.

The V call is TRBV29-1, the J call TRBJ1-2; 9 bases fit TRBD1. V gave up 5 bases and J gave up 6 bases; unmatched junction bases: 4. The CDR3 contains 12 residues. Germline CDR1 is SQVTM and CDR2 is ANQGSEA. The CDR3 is CSVRDRENGYTF. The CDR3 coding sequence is TGCAGCGTTAGGGACAGGGAAAATGGCTACACCTTC.

The CDR3 sequence: CASRTGHEQYF. CDR3 bases: TGTGCCAGCAGAACGGGACATGAACAGTACTTC. This chain connects TRBV2 to TRBJ2-7, with TRBD1 as a possible D gene (6 bases). The germline V and J ends were trimmed by 6 bases and 10 bases, with 13 bases remaining between them. The CDR3 contains 11 residues. Germline V CDR1 and CDR2: SNHLY, FYNNEI.

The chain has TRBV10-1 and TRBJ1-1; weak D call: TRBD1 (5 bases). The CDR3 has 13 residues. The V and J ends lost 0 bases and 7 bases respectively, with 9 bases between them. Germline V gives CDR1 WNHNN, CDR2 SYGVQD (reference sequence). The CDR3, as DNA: TGCGCCAGCAGTGAGTCGGGCAGGGTTGAAGCTTTCTTT. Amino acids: CASSESGRVEAFF.

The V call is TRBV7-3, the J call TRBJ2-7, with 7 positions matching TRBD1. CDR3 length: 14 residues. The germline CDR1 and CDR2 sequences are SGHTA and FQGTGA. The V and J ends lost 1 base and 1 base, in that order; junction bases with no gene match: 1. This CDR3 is CASSLKGQSYEQYF. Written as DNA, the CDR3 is TGTGCCAGCAGCTTAAAGGGACAGTCCTACGAGCAGTACTTC.

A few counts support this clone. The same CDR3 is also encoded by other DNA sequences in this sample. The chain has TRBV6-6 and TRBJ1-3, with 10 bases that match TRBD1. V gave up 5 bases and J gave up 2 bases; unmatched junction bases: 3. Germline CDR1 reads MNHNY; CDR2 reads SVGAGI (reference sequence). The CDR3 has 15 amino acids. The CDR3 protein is CASSGTGVTGNTIYF. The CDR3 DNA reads TGTGCCAGCAGTGGGACAGGGGTTACTGGAAACACCATATATTTT.

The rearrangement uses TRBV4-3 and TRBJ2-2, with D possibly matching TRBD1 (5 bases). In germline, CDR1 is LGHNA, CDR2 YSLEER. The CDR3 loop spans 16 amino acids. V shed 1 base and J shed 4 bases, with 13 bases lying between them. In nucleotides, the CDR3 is TGCGCCAGCAGCCAAGTAGGGGCAGCAAGCACCGGGGAGCTGTTTTTT. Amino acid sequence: CASSQVGAASTGELFF.

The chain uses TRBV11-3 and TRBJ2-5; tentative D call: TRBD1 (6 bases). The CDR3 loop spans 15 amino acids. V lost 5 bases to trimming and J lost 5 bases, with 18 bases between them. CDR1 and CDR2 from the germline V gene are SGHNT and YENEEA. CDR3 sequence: CASSIARGWSETQYF. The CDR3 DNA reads TGTGCCAGCAGCATCGCCAGGGGATGGAGTGAGACCCAGTACTTC.

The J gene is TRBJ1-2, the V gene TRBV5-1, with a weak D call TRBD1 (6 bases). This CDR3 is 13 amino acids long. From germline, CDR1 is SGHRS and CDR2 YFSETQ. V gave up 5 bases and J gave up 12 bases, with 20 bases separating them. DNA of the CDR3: TGCGCCAGCAGTCAAATGCAGGGGTCGGAGAACACCTTC. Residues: CASSQMQGSENTF.

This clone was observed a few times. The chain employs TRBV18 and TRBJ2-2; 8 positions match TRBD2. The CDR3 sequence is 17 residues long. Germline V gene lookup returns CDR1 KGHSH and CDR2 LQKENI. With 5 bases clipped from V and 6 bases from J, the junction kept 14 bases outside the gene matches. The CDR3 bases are TGTGCCAGCTCATCCTCGCCGGGACTAGAAGGTTCCGGGGAGCTGTTTTTT. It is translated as CASSSSPGLEGSGELFF.

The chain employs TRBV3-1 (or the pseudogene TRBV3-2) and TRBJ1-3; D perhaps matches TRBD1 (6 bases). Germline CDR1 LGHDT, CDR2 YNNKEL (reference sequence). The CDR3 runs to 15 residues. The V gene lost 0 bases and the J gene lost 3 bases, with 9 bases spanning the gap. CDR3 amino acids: CASSQEGGGGNTIYF. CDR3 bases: TGTGCCAGCAGCCAAGAGGGAGGGGGTGGAAACACCATATATTTT.

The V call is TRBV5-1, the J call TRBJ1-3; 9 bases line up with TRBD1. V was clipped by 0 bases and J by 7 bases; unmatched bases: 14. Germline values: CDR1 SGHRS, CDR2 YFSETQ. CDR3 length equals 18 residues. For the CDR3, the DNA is TGCGCCAGCAGCTTGGCCTCCCCACTACAGGGGGCGAGGAACACCATATATTTT. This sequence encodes CASSLASPLQGARNTIYF.

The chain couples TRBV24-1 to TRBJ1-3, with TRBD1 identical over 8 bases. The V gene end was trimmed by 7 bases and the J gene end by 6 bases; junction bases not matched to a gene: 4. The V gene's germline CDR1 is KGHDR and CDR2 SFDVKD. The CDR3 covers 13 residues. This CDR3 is CATRQGVENTIYF. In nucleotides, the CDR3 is TGTGCCACCAGACAGGGGGTTGAAAACACCATATATTTT.

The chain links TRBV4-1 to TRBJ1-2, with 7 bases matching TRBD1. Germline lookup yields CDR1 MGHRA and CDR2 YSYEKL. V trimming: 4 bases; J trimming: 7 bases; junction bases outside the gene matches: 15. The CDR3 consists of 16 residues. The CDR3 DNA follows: TGCGCCAGCAGCCCCTTACCGGGACAGAACGTCGGTGGCTACACCTTC. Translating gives CASSPLPGQNVGGYTF.

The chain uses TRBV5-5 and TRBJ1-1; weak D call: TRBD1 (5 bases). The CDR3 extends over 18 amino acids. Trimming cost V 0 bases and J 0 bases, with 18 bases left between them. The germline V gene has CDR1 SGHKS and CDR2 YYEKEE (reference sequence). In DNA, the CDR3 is TGTGCCAGCAGCTTGGTAGGCAGGGCGGAATTAATGAACACTGAAGCTTTCTTT. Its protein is CASSLVGRAELMNTEAFF.

The CDR3 region is CASTIRWTEAFF. The CDR3, as DNA: TGTGCCAGCACCATTCGGTGGACTGAAGCTTTCTTT. The chain joins TRBV5-8 to TRBJ1-1; no reliable D call. V was pared by 6 bases and J by 5 bases, with 11 bases between. Germline lookup yields CDR1 SGHTS and CDR2 YDEGEE. The CDR3 length is 12 residues.

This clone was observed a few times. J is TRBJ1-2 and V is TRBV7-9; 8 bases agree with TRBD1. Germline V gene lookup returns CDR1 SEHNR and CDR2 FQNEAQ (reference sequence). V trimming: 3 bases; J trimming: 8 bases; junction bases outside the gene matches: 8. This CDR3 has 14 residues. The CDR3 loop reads CASSLGQAAGGYTF. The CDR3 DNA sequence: TGTGCCAGCAGCTTGGGACAGGCGGCGGGAGGCTACACCTTC.

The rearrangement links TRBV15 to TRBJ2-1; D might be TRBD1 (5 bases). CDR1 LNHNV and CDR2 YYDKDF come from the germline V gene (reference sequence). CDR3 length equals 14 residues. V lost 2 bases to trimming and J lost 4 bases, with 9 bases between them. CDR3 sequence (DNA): TGTGCCACCAGCAGACAGACAGTTTACAATGAGCAGTTCTTC. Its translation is CATSRQTVYNEQFF.

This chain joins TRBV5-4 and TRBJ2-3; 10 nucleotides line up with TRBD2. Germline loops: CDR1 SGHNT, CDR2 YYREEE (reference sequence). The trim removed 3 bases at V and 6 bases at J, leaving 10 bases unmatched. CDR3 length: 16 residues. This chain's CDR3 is CASSYLSGRALDTQYF. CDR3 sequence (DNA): TGTGCCAGCAGCTACCTAAGCGGGAGGGCCCTCGATACGCAGTATTTT.